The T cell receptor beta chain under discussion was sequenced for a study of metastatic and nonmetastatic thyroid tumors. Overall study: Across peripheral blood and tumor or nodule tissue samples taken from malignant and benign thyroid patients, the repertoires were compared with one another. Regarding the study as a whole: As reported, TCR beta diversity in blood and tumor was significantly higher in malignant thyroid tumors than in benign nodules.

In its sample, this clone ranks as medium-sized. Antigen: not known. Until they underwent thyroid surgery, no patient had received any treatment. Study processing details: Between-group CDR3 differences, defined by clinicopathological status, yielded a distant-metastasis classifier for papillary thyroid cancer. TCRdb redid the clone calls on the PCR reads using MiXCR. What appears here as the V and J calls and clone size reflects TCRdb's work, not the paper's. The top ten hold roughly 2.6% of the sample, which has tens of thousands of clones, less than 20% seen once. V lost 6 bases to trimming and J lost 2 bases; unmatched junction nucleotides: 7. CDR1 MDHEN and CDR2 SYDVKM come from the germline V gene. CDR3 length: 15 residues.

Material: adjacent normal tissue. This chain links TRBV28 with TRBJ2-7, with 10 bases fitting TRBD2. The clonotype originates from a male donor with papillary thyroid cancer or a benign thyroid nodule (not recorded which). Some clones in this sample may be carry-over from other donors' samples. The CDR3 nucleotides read TGTGCCAGCAGGGCGGTACTAGCGGGGACCTACGAGCAGTACTTC. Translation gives CASRAVLAGTYEQYF.